This TCR beta chain comes out of a study of blood T cells in healthy people across ages. Study outcomes and limitations: Aged donors had fewer naive CD4+ cells and lower diversity than long-lived donors.

Alongside a J-beta primer mix, a sample-barcoded 5' primer served in a second PCR lasting roughly 7 to 12 cycles. One entry per CDR3 protein results from TCRdb running MiXCR on the 5' RACE reads. The table shows 2 million or so distinct CDR3 sequences, with roughly 49% occurring only once. The V gene's germline CDR1 is MNHEY and CDR2 SMNVEV (reference sequence). This CDR3 is built from 16 residues. The J segment lost 4 bases and the V segment lost 2 bases, leaving 8 bases of the junction unmatched. In its sample, this clonotype was seen a few times. Its specificity is unknown. The sample was blood. The source of this sequence is a woman aged 40 to 50 in good health. This chain connects TRBV27 to TRBJ1-3, with 7 bases aligning to TRBD1. The CDR3 protein is CASSLRGPGIGNTIYF. As DNA, the CDR3 is TGTGCCAGCAGTTTAAGGGGGCCAGGGATAGGAAACACCATATATTTT.